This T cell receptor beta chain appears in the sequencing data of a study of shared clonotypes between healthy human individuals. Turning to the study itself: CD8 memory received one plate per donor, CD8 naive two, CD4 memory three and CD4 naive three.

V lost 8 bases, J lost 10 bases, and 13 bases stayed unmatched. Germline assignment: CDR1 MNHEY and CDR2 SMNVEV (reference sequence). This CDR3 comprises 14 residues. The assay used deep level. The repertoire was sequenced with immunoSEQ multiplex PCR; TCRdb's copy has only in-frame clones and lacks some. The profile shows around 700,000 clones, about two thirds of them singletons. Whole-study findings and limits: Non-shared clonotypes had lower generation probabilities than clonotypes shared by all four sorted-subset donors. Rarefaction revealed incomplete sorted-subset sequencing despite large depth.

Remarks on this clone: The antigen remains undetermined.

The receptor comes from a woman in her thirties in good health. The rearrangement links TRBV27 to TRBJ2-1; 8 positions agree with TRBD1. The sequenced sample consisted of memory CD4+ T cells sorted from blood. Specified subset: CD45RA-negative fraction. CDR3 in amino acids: CASGRETGVREQFF. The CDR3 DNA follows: TGTGCCAGCGGTAGGGAGACAGGGGTTCGAGAGCAGTTCTTC.